These 22 T cell receptor beta chains were sequenced from one sample in a study of T cell responses to AZD1222 COVID-19 vaccine. Here immunoSEQ multiplex PCR was the method, and the copy in TCRdb shows in-frame clones only, minus some. The profile shows 100,000 to 150,000 clones, 90% of them singletons. Source: peripheral blood, taken on day 0 of MenACWY control vaccination. Receptor source: an adult in good health.

The chain carries TRBV13 and TRBJ2-1; the match to TRBD2 covers 8 bases. Germline CDR1 reads PRHDT; CDR2 reads FYEKMQ (reference sequence). V shed 4 bases, J shed 5 bases, and the junction held 7 bases outside the gene matches. This CDR3 spans 15 amino acids. The CDR3 here is CASSSMGAGDNEQFF. DNA of the CDR3: TGTGCCAGCAGCTCCATGGGAGCGGGAGACAATGAGCAGTTCTTC.

The J gene is TRBJ1-6, the V gene TRBV19; D gene ambiguous. CDR3 length equals 15 residues. The germline V gene has CDR1 LNHDA and CDR2 SQIVND (reference sequence). V lost 5 bases, J lost 9 bases, and 17 bases lay in between. DNA for the CDR3: TGTGCCAGTAGTGGTGTGGTCCGTGCTACTTCACCCCTCCACTTT. It specifies CASSGVVRATSPLHF.

J is TRBJ1-2 and V is TRBV7-9; weak D call: TRBD1 (5 bases). Trimming took 3 bases from V and 6 from J, leaving 14 bases between them. This CDR3 region has 14 residues. Germline assignment: CDR1 SEHNR and CDR2 FQNEAQ (reference sequence). The CDR3 here is CASSLDGAGDGYTF. The CDR3 DNA is TGTGCCAGCAGCTTGGACGGGGCGGGGGATGGCTACACCTTC.

J is TRBJ1-2 and V is TRBV29-1, with D unclear. The CDR3 has 13 amino acids. V was cut by 7 bases and J by 4 bases, with 16 bases left in between. Germline assignment: CDR1 SQVTM and CDR2 ANQGSEA. CDR3 nucleotide sequence: TGCAGCGCAGACGAAGGGCGGCCCTATGGCTACACCTTC. It translates to CSADEGRPYGYTF.

The V and J genes are TRBV4-1 and TRBJ1-5, with D unresolved. Per germline, CDR1 MGHRA and CDR2 YSYEKL. Trimming took off 1 base at V and 4 bases at J, with 8 bases between the two ends. This CDR3 comprises 14 residues. As DNA, the CDR3 is TGCGCCAGCAGCCAAGGGACCGGTAATCAGCCCCAGCATTTT. Protein: CASSQGTGNQPQHF.

V usage is TRBV15 and J usage is TRBJ1-2, with D perhaps TRBD1 (5 bases). CDR3 size: 18 residues. CDR1 and CDR2 (germline): LNHNV, YYDKDF (reference sequence). V dropped 0 bases and J dropped 7 bases, with 24 bases sitting between them. CDR3 nucleotides: TGTGCCACCAGCAGAGATCTAGGGACCTCAGATCTTCTATTTGGCTACACCTTC. Protein: CATSRDLGTSDLLFGYTF.

The chain is built from TRBV2 and TRBJ2-2; 8 bases align to TRBD2. The germline CDR1 and CDR2 sequences are SNHLY and FYNNEI. V was pared by 0 bases and J by 5 bases, with 11 bases of the junction left unmatched. The CDR3 runs 18 residues. In DNA, the CDR3 is TGTGCCAGCAGTGAAGCCGCTCCGGGAGGGGATTCGACCGGGGAGCTGTTTTTT. It is translated as CASSEAAPGGDSTGELFF.

V usage is TRBV19 and J usage is TRBJ1-3; TRBD1 is a possible D gene (5 bases). The CDR3 contains 15 residues. The V gene lost 1 base and the J gene lost 0 bases, with 7 bases spanning the gap. The germline gives CDR1 LNHDA, CDR2 SQIVND (reference sequence). The CDR3 reads CASSIGGASGNTIYF. CDR3 DNA sequence: TGTGCCAGTAGTATAGGGGGCGCCTCTGGAAACACCATATATTTT.

This chain links TRBV27 with TRBJ1-6; D is possibly TRBD1 (5 bases). Per the germline V gene, CDR1 is MNHEY and CDR2 is SMNVEV (reference sequence). Trimming left V 2 bases short and J 4 bases short, with 9 bases between. This CDR3 is built from 15 residues. The CDR3 spells CASSLMGGYNSPLHF. CDR3 nucleotide sequence: TGTGCCAGCAGTTTAATGGGGGGTTATAATTCACCCCTCCACTTT.

This sequence joins TRBV2 and TRBJ2-7, with 8 nucleotides matching TRBD1. The CDR3 covers 14 residues. The junction had 9 bases not matched to a gene; V was cut back by 4 bases and J by 7 bases. The germline V gene encodes CDR1 SNHLY and CDR2 FYNNEI. In DNA form, the CDR3 reads TGTGCCAGCAGTGGGACAGGGACGGTGTTGGAGCAGTACTTC. It specifies CASSGTGTVLEQYF.

This chain uses TRBV3-1 (or the pseudogene TRBV3-2) with TRBJ2-5, with 13 bases lining up with TRBD2. This CDR3 contains 15 residues. Looked up from germline, CDR1 is LGHDT and CDR2 is YNNKEL (reference sequence). Trimming removed 4 bases from V and 2 bases from J; junction bases left unmatched: 1. The CDR3 here is CASSPGLAGQETQYF. In nucleotides, the CDR3 is TGTGCCAGCAGCCCGGGACTAGCGGGACAAGAGACCCAGTACTTC.

This clone was observed a single time. V gene TRBV2 combines with J gene TRBJ2-2, with TRBD2 matching over 11 bases. This CDR3 region has 14 residues. The V gene end was trimmed by 6 bases and the J gene end by 5 bases; junction bases not matched to a gene: 2. Germline V CDR1 and CDR2: SNHLY, FYNNEI. The CDR3 loop reads CASSSSGGTGELFF. The CDR3 nucleotides are TGTGCCAGCAGCTCTAGCGGGGGGACCGGGGAGCTGTTTTTT.

The rearrangement links TRBV6-5 to TRBJ1-2; D is possibly TRBD1 (5 bases). V dropped 4 bases and J dropped 9 bases, with 9 bases sitting between them. The germline V gene encodes CDR1 MNHEY and CDR2 SVGAGI. This CDR3 contains 11 residues. DNA for the CDR3: TGTGCCAGCAGTTTCGAGGGGAGCTACACCTTC. It yields the protein CASSFEGSYTF.

Written as DNA, the CDR3 is TGTGCCAGCAGCATCCACTATGGAGGAGACAATGAGCAGTTCTTC. Protein product: CASSIHYGGDNEQFF. J is TRBJ2-1 and V is TRBV11-2, with D possibly matching TRBD2 (5 bases). Germline V gives CDR1 SGHAT, CDR2 FQNNGV. Trimming took 5 bases from V and 5 from J, leaving 16 bases between them. The CDR3 sequence is 15 residues long.

The chain links TRBV10-3 to TRBJ2-3; 14 positions agree with TRBD2. Germline trimming cut 5 bases from V and 3 bases from J; bases unmatched to any gene: 4. Germline V gene lookup returns CDR1 ENHRY and CDR2 SYGVKD. The CDR3 has 16 residues. The CDR3 nucleotides are TGTGCCATCAGTTACGGGACTAGCGGGAGTACAGATACGCAGTATTTT. Translation: CAISYGTSGSTDTQYF.

The V and J genes are TRBV7-3 and TRBJ1-6, with 11 bases identical to TRBD1. This CDR3 spans 16 amino acids. Germline CDR1 is SGHTA and CDR2 is FQGTGA. V lost 4 bases, J lost 8 bases, and 7 bases stayed unmatched. The CDR3 bases are TGTGCCAGCAGCTCCCGGGACAGGGGGGAGGATTCACCCCTCCACTTT. It yields the protein CASSSRDRGEDSPLHF. Variable domain in full (rest from reference TRBV7-3 and TRBJ1-6): GAGVSQTPSNKVTEKGKYVELRCDPISGHTALYWYRQSLGQGPEFLIYFQGTGAADDSGLPNDRFFAVRPEGSVSTLKIQRTERGDSAVYLCASSSRDRGEDSPLHFGNGTRLTVT.

This clone came up a few times. The chain links TRBV9 to TRBJ1-1; D is possibly TRBD1 (5 bases). This CDR3 region has 15 residues. CDR1 and CDR2 from the germline V gene are SGDLS and YYNGEE. The V end was cut by 3 bases, the J end by 2 bases, with 14 bases between. The CDR3: CASSGSRDLNTEAFF. The CDR3 DNA reads TGTGCCAGCAGCGGAAGCCGGGACCTTAACACTGAAGCTTTCTTT.

The rearrangement uses TRBV19 and TRBJ2-1; 9 bases align to TRBD1. Germline V gene lookup returns CDR1 LNHDA and CDR2 SQIVND (reference sequence). CDR3 length: 12 amino acids. Losses at the gene ends were 1 base for V and 12 bases for J; bases not matched to a gene: 1. CDR3 in amino acids: CASSIAGQGQFF. The DNA for the CDR3 is TGTGCCAGTAGTATAGCGGGACAGGGGCAGTTCTTC.

The J gene is TRBJ2-1, the V gene TRBV9; TRBD1 might be the D (6 bases). Germline values: CDR1 SGDLS, CDR2 YYNGEE. The length of the CDR3 is 13 residues. Trimming took 0 bases from V and 8 from J, leaving 9 bases between them. The CDR3 DNA follows: TGTGCCAGCAGCGTAGGAGGGGGTCATGAGCAGTTCTTC. It codes for CASSVGGGHEQFF. The variable domain in full, completed from reference TRBV9 and TRBJ2-1, reads DSGVTQTPKHLITATGQRVTLRCSPRSGDLSVYWYQQSLDQGLQFLIQYYNGEERAKGNILERFSAQQFPDLHSELNLSSLELGDSALYFCASSVGGGHEQFFGPGTRLTVL.

The V gene is TRBV4-1, the J gene TRBJ2-5; 11 nucleotides match TRBD2. Per the germline V gene, CDR1 is MGHRA and CDR2 is YSYEKL. Unmatched junction bases numbered 6, after V lost 1 base and J lost 8 bases. The CDR3 spans 15 residues. CDR3 region: CASSQGTSGLGTQYF. The CDR3 region has the DNA TGCGCCAGCAGCCAAGGGACTAGCGGGCTAGGCACCCAGTACTTC.

This chain uses TRBV3-1 (or the pseudogene TRBV3-2) with TRBJ2-2; D might be TRBD2 (5 bases). The CDR3 runs 17 residues. V was pared by 0 bases and J by 7 bases, with 18 bases between. The germline V gene has CDR1 LGHDT and CDR2 YNNKEL (reference sequence). The CDR3: CASSQDSRTHRFGELFF. CDR3 bases: TGTGCCAGCAGCCAAGATTCCCGGACTCACCGGTTCGGGGAGCTGTTTTTT.

The CDR3 DNA reads as TGTGCCAGCACCGATGTTAGACAGGGAGCCCTCCACTTT. Amino acid sequence: CASTDVRQGALHF. The chain carries TRBV7-2 and TRBJ1-6; 7 nucleotides line up with TRBD1. The CDR3 sequence is 13 residues long. Germline V CDR1 and CDR2: SGHTA, FQGNSA. V was clipped by 7 bases and J by 14 bases; unmatched bases: 11.